Shown below are 18 T cell receptor beta chains from a single sample sequenced in a study of control samples from healthy donors and cancer patients. Method: immunoSEQ multiplex PCR; TCRdb's copy keeps in-frame clones and lacks some. Of 4,500 to 7,000 clones in the sample, roughly four fifths are singletons; the top ten hold approximately 7.1%. Sequenced: formalin-fixed, paraffin-embedded tissue. The source is a female donor with lung cancer.

This chain connects TRBV14 to TRBJ1-2, with 8 bases matching TRBD1. J gave up 7 bases and V 5 bases, and 6 bases lay outside the gene matches. The CDR3 runs to 13 residues. Per germline, CDR1 SGHDN and CDR2 FVKESK. The CDR3 DNA is TGTGCCAGCAGCGTGGACAGGGTGGTTGGCTACACCTTC. It codes for CASSVDRVVGYTF.

This chain joins TRBV28 and TRBJ2-7, with D possibly being TRBD2 (6 bases). The CDR3 has 14 residues. V shed 2 bases and J shed 6 bases, with 14 bases lying between them. CDR1 is MDHEN, CDR2 SYDVKM, per germline. CDR3 DNA sequence: TGTGCCAGCAGTTTAGGGTGGGGAGGACGCGAGCAGTACTTC. This codes for CASSLGWGGREQYF.

This sequence joins TRBV5-6 and TRBJ2-4; 7 bases are a match to TRBD1. V dropped 6 bases and J dropped 6; count of bases not matched to a gene: 9. Per the germline V gene, CDR1 is SGHDT and CDR2 is YYEEEE. This CDR3 is 14 amino acids long. The CDR3 DNA reads as TGTGCCAGCAAGACTATGGGACAGTTAAACATTCAGTACTTC. Amino acid sequence: CASKTMGQLNIQYF.

In the case of this clone: An end of the junction does not agree with germline; a read error may underlie this. V usage is TRBV14 and J usage is TRBJ2-7; TRBD2 aligns across 7 bases. Germline CDR1 and CDR2: SGHDN and FVKESK. The CDR3 is 15 amino acids. The DNA for the CDR3 is TGTGCCAGCAGTCAAGCCGGCGGGAGAAATAATGAGCAGTACTTC. Encoded protein: CASSQAGGRNNEQYF. Full variable domain (rest looked up from reference TRBV14 and TRBJ2-7): EAGVTQFPSHSVIEKGQTVTLRCDPISGHDNLYWYRRVMGKEIKFLLHFVKESKQDESGMPNNRFLAERTGGTYSTLKVQPAELEDSGVYFCASSQAGGRNNEQYFGPGTRLTVT.

The CDR3 DNA reads TGCGCCAGCAGCCAAGATTGGGGGGACAGGGGCCATGAGCAGTTCTTC. This codes for CASSQDWGDRGHEQFF. This rearrangement joins TRBV4-3 to TRBJ2-1; 10 bases map to TRBD1. Unmatched junction bases numbered 7, after V lost 0 bases and J lost 8 bases. The germline V gene encodes CDR1 LGHNA and CDR2 YSLEER. This CDR3 region has 16 residues.

V and J are TRBV7-2 and TRBJ2-7; no firm D call. V was pared by 1 base and J by 4 bases, with 11 bases between. Germline lookup yields CDR1 SGHTA and CDR2 FQGNSA. The CDR3 consists of 14 residues. This CDR3 is CASSLDGGPYEQYF. The CDR3 nucleotides are TGTGCCAGCAGCTTAGACGGCGGACCTTACGAGCAGTACTTC. The whole variable domain, remainder taken from reference TRBV7-2 and TRBJ2-7, is GAGVSQSPSNKVTEKGKDVELRCDPISGHTALYWYRQSLGQGLEFLIYFQGNSAPDKSGLPSDRFSAERTGGSVSTLTIQRTQQEDSAVYLCASSLDGGPYEQYFGPGTRLTVT.

The rearrangement uses TRBV28 and TRBJ1-6; D gene uncertain. CDR1 is MDHEN and CDR2 is SYDVKM in the germline V gene. Trimming stripped 4 bases from V and 8 bases from J, with 9 bases between. The CDR3 is 13 amino acids. CDR3 nucleotides: TGTGCCAGCAGTTCCCCTTCGGATTCACCCCTCCACTTT. Encoded protein: CASSSPSDSPLHF.

The CDR3 is CASSLGRPDTQYF. The CDR3 coding sequence is TGTGCCAGCAGCCTAGGCCGCCCCGATACGCAGTATTTT. The genes are TRBV11-2 and TRBJ2-3; D remains unclear. V lost 5 bases, J lost 6 bases, and 12 bases lay in between. The CDR3 contains 13 residues. Germline CDR1 is SGHAT and CDR2 is FQNNGV.

The J gene is TRBJ1-5, the V gene TRBV6-5; 7 bases map to TRBD1. V dropped 6 bases and J dropped 4; count of bases not matched to a gene: 6. The CDR3 spans 14 residues. Germline V gene sequence: CDR1 MNHEY, CDR2 SVGAGI. The CDR3 region is CASRIRGRNQPQHF. The CDR3 DNA follows: TGTGCCAGCAGAATCAGGGGGAGGAATCAGCCCCAGCATTTT.

The chain combines TRBV4-1 with TRBJ2-5; D gene ambiguous. CDR3 length equals 14 residues. V was pared by 1 base and J by 5 bases, with 11 bases between. Germline V lookup: CDR1 MGHRA, CDR2 YSYEKL. The CDR3 protein is CASSQGSVLETQYF. As DNA, the CDR3 is TGCGCCAGCAGCCAAGGGAGCGTATTGGAGACCCAGTACTTC.

The chain combines TRBV18 with TRBJ1-5, with D unresolved. The CDR3 runs to 13 residues. Germline V gene sequence: CDR1 KGHSH, CDR2 LQKENI. Trimming stripped 2 bases from V and 3 bases from J, with 5 bases between. This CDR3 is CASSPSNNQPQHF. CDR3 DNA: TGTGCCAGCTCACCAAGTAACAATCAGCCCCAGCATTTT.

The V gene is TRBV2, the J gene TRBJ2-1; 13 bases are shared with TRBD2. The V and J ends lost 7 bases and 5 bases, in that order; junction bases with no gene match: 8. The CDR3 runs 16 residues. Per the germline V gene, CDR1 is SNHLY and CDR2 is FYNNEI. The CDR3 nucleotides are TGTGCCAGCACCCCCGCGGGACTAGCGGGGAACAATGAGCAGTTCTTC. Its translation is CASTPAGLAGNNEQFF.

This clone was seen a handful of times. The chain recombines TRBV7-2 with TRBJ1-2; D unclear. This CDR3 is 13 amino acids long. Germline values: CDR1 SGHTA, CDR2 FQGNSA. V shed 5 bases and J shed 4 bases, with 11 bases lying between them. The chain's CDR3 is CASSQVASYGYTF. The CDR3 DNA is TGTGCCAGCAGCCAGGTTGCAAGCTATGGCTACACCTTC.

The gene calls are TRBV7-3 and TRBJ2-3, with D tentatively TRBD1 or TRBD2 (5 bases each). Germline-derived CDR1 and CDR2 are SGHTA and FQGTGA. This CDR3 spans 12 amino acids. V was clipped by 5 bases and J by 6 bases, with 9 bases between them. This CDR3 reads CASSQRGDTQYF. The CDR3 DNA sequence: TGTGCCAGCAGCCAGAGGGGTGATACGCAGTATTTT.

J is TRBJ1-5 and V is TRBV6-5, with D possibly being TRBD1 (5 bases). Trimming left V 4 bases short and J 7 bases short, with 11 bases between. The CDR3 totals 13 residues. Germline CDR1 reads MNHEY; CDR2 reads SVGAGI. For the CDR3, the DNA is TGTGCCAGCAGTTTAACTTCAGGGCAGCCCCAGCATTTT. Residues: CASSLTSGQPQHF.

V usage is TRBV4-2 and J usage is TRBJ2-5; TRBD2 is a possible D gene (6 bases). The CDR3 is made up of 12 amino acids. The V gene lost 4 bases and the J gene lost 3 bases, with 6 bases spanning the gap. Germline CDR1 LGHNA, CDR2 YNFKEQ. CDR3 sequence: CASSRGKETQYF. The CDR3 nucleotides are TGTGCCAGCAGCCGCGGGAAAGAGACCCAGTACTTC.

The J gene is TRBJ1-1, the V gene TRBV7-3; 12 bases agree with TRBD1. CDR1 is SGHTA, CDR2 FQGTGA, per germline. The ends lost 5 bases at V and 11 bases at J; junction bases unmatched: 12. CDR3 length: 15 amino acids. Written as DNA, the CDR3 is TGTGCCAGCAGCACACCGGGACAGGGGGCTGGTGTCGCTTTCTTT. This translates into CASSTPGQGAGVAFF.

The chain employs TRBV6-5 and TRBJ2-6, with D unclear. Germline CDR1 reads MNHEY; CDR2 reads SVGAGI. CDR3 length: 13 residues. This CDR3 reads CATEASGANVLTF. CDR3 in DNA: TGTGCAACCGAAGCCTCTGGGGCCAACGTCCTGACTTTC.